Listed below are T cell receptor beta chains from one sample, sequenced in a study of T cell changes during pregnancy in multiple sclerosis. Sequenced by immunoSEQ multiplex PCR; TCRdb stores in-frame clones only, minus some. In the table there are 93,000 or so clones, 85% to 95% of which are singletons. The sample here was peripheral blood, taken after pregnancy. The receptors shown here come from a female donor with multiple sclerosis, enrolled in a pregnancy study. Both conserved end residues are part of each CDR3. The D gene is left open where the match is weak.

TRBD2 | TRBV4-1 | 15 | CASSQAGGSTGELFF
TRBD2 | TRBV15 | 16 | CATSRDLRGGLNEQFF
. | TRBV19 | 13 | CASSQGTTHEQYF
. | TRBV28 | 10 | CATRGQGLFF
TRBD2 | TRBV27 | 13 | CASRLAGRYEQYF
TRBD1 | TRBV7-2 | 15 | CASSWSGTGGTEQFF
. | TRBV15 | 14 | CATSRGSTGNGYTF
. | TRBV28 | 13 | CASSLPSYYEQYF
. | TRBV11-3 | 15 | CASSLGGGGSYGYTF
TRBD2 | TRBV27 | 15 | CASSLSPSGSYEQYF
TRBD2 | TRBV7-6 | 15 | CASSPLPRGGYEQYF
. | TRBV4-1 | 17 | CASSQEQSLSNTGELFF
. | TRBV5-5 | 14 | CASSLWAANTEAFF
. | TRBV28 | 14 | CASTYHGGNTEAFF
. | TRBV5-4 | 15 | CASSLENSYTGELFF
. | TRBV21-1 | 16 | CASSKAVGDTYYGYTF
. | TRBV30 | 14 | CAWSWAGFGRALHF
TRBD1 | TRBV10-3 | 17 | CAISESGTGDRSYGYTF
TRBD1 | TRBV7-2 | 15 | CASSLALRGVEKLFF
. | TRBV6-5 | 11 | CASRQLGEQFF
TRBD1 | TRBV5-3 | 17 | CARTLYGARGAGQPQHF
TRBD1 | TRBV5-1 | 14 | CASSPDRVSYEQYF
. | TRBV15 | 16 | CATSREGVGLGNEQFF
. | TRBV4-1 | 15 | CASSHRGGAGNTIYF
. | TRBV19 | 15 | CASSSQGKPGGEQFF
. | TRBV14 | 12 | CASTLDGVEQFF
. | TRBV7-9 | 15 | CASSASQPMGEKLFF
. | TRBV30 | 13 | CAWSGQATDTQYF
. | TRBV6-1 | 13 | CASSEARGTEAFF
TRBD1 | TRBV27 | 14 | CASSFSGTEETQYF
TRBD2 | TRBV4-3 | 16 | CASSQVGRGGTGELFF
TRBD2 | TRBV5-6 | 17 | CASSLWPSGGARETQYF
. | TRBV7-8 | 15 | CASSPASLANYGYTF
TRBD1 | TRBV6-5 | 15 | CASSYGQGAGQPQHF
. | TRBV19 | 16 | CASSDTVAGSLYEAFF
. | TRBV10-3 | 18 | CAISDTVKPPLAKNIQYF